This T cell receptor beta chain was recovered during a study of blood T cells in healthy people across ages. Regarding the study as a whole: With age, beta diversity per million T cells declined roughly linearly, significantly by roughly 40. What prevented conclusive comparison of naive and antigen-experienced cells was that PBMCs were unsorted. Possibly, changes in expanded clonotypes were confounded because donor CMV status was unknown. It was the long-lived donors that had more naive CD4+ cells and higher diversity than aged donors.

Worth noting for this clonotype: Its antigen is unidentified. Mismatch with germline at one junction end may stem from a read error.

The CDR3 is 13 amino acids. The germline gives CDR1 SQVTM, CDR2 ANQGSEA. PCR was performed a second time for about 7 to 11 cycles using a sample-barcoded 5' primer and a J-beta primer mix. MiXCR, run by TCRdb on the 5' RACE reads, gives a single entry per CDR3 protein. This sample has fewer than 1 million distinct CDR3 sequences, with under 45% found just once. The source is a man aged 60-69 years in good health. The specimen sequenced was blood. The chain links TRBV29-1 to TRBJ2-1; unclear D gene. CDR3 DNA sequence: TGCAGCCTTCTACCAGATACGGCCAATGGGCAGTTCTTC. This translates into CSLLPDTANGQFF.